These 25 T cell receptor beta chains originate from one sample sequenced in a study of control samples from healthy donors and cancer patients. Repertoires were generated with immunoSEQ multiplex PCR, while TCRdb's copy carries only in-frame clones and drops some. The repertoire holds some 190,000 clones, with around 93% as singletons. Sequences were obtained from blood. The receptors were gathered from a man aged 30-40 years in good health.

The chain combines TRBV7-2 with TRBJ1-5; a possible D gene is TRBD1 (5 bases). Germline V CDR1 and CDR2: SGHTA, FQGNSA. The CDR3 is 13 amino acids. The V gene lost 5 bases and the J gene lost 6 bases, with 11 bases spanning the gap. CDR3 sequence: CASSPLGVQPQHF. In DNA, the CDR3 is TGTGCCAGCAGCCCCCTGGGGGTTCAGCCCCAGCATTTT. The complete variable domain, with remaining parts taken from reference TRBV7-2 and TRBJ1-5, reads GAGVSQSPSNKVTEKGKDVELRCDPISGHTALYWYRQSLGQGLEFLIYFQGNSAPDKSGLPSDRFSAERTGGSVSTLTIQRTQQEDSAVYLCASSPLGVQPQHFGDGTRLSIL.

The chain uses TRBV23-1 and TRBJ1-3; unclear D gene. TRBV23-1 is placed among ORFs of uncertain function. The length of the CDR3 is 14 residues. Trimming removed 5 bases from V and 0 bases from J, with 8 bases in between. The CDR3 DNA sequence: TGCGCCAGCAGTTTGGAGTCCTCTGGAAACACCATATATTTT. It translates to CASSLESSGNTIYF.

This clone turned up a few times. This chain uses TRBV5-1 with TRBJ2-3, with TRBD1 identical over 10 bases. The CDR3 covers 14 residues. Germline V gene data show CDR1 as SGHRS and CDR2 as YFSETQ. V was clipped by 7 bases and J by 2 bases; unmatched bases: 4. CDR3 region: CASWTGGPTDTQYF. In DNA, the CDR3 is TGCGCCAGCTGGACAGGGGGACCCACAGATACGCAGTATTTT.

This sequence joins TRBV7-9 and TRBJ2-7; D remains unclear. The V end lost 1 base, the J end lost 4 bases, and 23 bases lay between the germline ends. This CDR3 is 18 amino acids long. Germline loops: CDR1 SEHNR, CDR2 FQNEAQ (reference sequence). The CDR3 coding sequence is TGTGCCAGCAGCTTAGATGATGTGATACTGGGCGGCGGTTACGAGCAGTACTTC. This encodes CASSLDDVILGGGYEQYF.

The rearrangement joins TRBV7-9 to TRBJ2-3; 7 bases fit TRBD2. From germline, CDR1 is SEHNR and CDR2 FQNEAQ (reference sequence). There are 15 residues in the CDR3. V shed 8 bases, J shed 3 bases, and the junction held 11 bases outside the gene matches. CDR3 bases: TGTGCCAGCGCAAGAGCGGGGCCGATAACAGATACGCAGTATTTT. Amino acid sequence: CASARAGPITDTQYF. The full variable domain, rest sourced from reference TRBV7-9 and TRBJ2-3, is DTGVSQNPRHKITKRGQNVTFRCDPISEHNRLYWYRQTLGQGPEFLTYFQNEAQLEKSRLLSDRFSAERPKGSFSTLEIQRTEQGDSAMYLCASARAGPITDTQYFGPGTRLTVL.

This chain uses TRBV4-2 with TRBJ1-2; no clear D gene. The germline V gene has CDR1 LGHNA and CDR2 YNFKEQ. This CDR3 region has 16 residues. V shed 0 bases and J shed 4 bases, with 15 bases lying between them. The CDR3 region has the DNA TGTGCCAGCAGCCAAGATAAGGGCGGGGTGGGCTATGGCTACACCTTC. Protein sequence: CASSQDKGGVGYGYTF.

The V call is TRBV3-1 (or the pseudogene TRBV3-2), the J call TRBJ1-5; D not resolved. Germline V gene data show CDR1 as LGHDT and CDR2 as YNNKEL (reference sequence). This CDR3 has 14 residues. Deletions cut 1 base from V and 6 bases from J, with 10 bases between. This CDR3 reads CASSQGRYGQPQHF. CDR3 sequence (DNA): TGTGCCAGCAGCCAAGGCAGGTACGGTCAGCCCCAGCATTTT.

This chain links TRBV12-3 or TRBV12-4 with TRBJ1-1; D not resolved. This CDR3 contains 13 residues. V was clipped by 2 bases and J by 4 bases, with 8 bases between them. DNA for the CDR3: TGTGCCAGCAGTTTACAGGTCACCACTGAAGCTTTCTTT. This translates into CASSLQVTTEAFF.

V gene TRBV5-6 combines with J gene TRBJ2-3, with 8 bases identical to TRBD1. The CDR3 spans 16 residues. Germline V lookup: CDR1 SGHDT, CDR2 YYEEEE. Trimming removed 1 base from V and 2 bases from J; junction bases left unmatched: 6. The CDR3 loop is CASSLRQGFITDTQYF. The DNA of the CDR3 is TGTGCCAGCAGCTTGAGACAGGGGTTTATCACAGATACGCAGTATTTT.

This clone was seen ten or more times. This sequence joins TRBV24-1 and TRBJ2-2; D may be TRBD1 or TRBD2 (5 bases each). Germline V CDR1 and CDR2: KGHDR, SFDVKD. Trimming cost V 9 bases and J 4 bases, with 14 bases left between them. This CDR3 spans 14 amino acids. CDR3 region: CATSPGQITGELFF. The CDR3 DNA is TGTGCCACCTCCCCGGGGCAGATCACCGGGGAGCTGTTTTTT.

This chain links TRBV7-6 with TRBJ1-4; the D is unclear. This CDR3 comprises 16 residues. V gave up 0 bases and J gave up 0 bases, with 8 bases separating them. In germline, CDR1 is SGHVS, CDR2 FNYEAQ. Here the CDR3 DNA reads TGTGCCAGCAGCTTAGCAGGGCCCGCAACTAATGAAAAACTGTTTTTT. Encoded protein: CASSLAGPATNEKLFF. The full variable domain, with the rest looked up from reference TRBV7-6 and TRBJ1-4, is GAGVSQSPRYKVTKRGQDVALRCDPISGHVSLYWYRQALGQGPEFLTYFNYEAQQDKSGLPNDRFSAERPEGSISTLTIQRTEQRDSAMYRCASSLAGPATNEKLFFGSGTQLSVL.

The chain joins TRBV4-2 to TRBJ2-3; D call uncertain. The CDR3 length is 14 residues. V was clipped by 1 base and J by 4 bases, with 9 bases between them. The germline CDR1 and CDR2 sequences are LGHNA and YNFKEQ. The CDR3 nucleotides read TGTGCCAGCAGCCAAGGAGTGGCGGCAGATACGCAGTATTTT. It specifies CASSQGVAADTQYF.

J is TRBJ1-6 and V is TRBV27; D gene unclear. This CDR3 contains 15 residues. V gave up 0 bases and J gave up 1 base, with 4 bases separating them. Germline loops: CDR1 MNHEY, CDR2 SMNVEV (reference sequence). Written as DNA, the CDR3 is TGTGCCAGCAGTTTATCGGAGTCCTATAATTCACCCCTCCACTTT. It translates to CASSLSESYNSPLHF.

The chain has TRBV3-1 (or the pseudogene TRBV3-2) and TRBJ2-7; D is possibly TRBD2 (5 bases). The V gene's germline CDR1 is LGHDT and CDR2 YNNKEL (reference sequence). CDR3 size: 12 residues. Trimming left V 1 base short and J 6 bases short, with 7 bases between. As DNA, the CDR3 is TGTGCCAGCAGCCAAGCGGGGATCGAGCAGTACTTC. Residues: CASSQAGIEQYF.

The V call is TRBV30, the J call TRBJ1-2; D not resolved. Germline assignment: CDR1 GTSNPN and CDR2 SVGIG (reference sequence). V gave up 6 bases and J gave up 4 bases, with 15 bases separating them. This CDR3 is 13 amino acids long. The DNA of the CDR3 is TGTGCCTGCCCCCTAGGGCAGTCCTATGGCTACACCTTC. Translated, it gives CACPLGQSYGYTF.

This clone is a singleton in its sample. V gene TRBV6-5 combines with J gene TRBJ2-3, with 8 bases that match TRBD2. The trim removed 8 bases at V and 4 bases at J, leaving 11 bases unmatched. This CDR3 is 15 amino acids long. Germline CDR1 reads MNHEY; CDR2 reads SVGAGI. The CDR3 DNA reads TGTGCCAGCTCCCGGACTAGCTCGGCACCAGATACGCAGTATTTT. It translates to CASSRTSSAPDTQYF.

The chain joins TRBV11-3 to TRBJ2-1; D is unresolved. The V end lost 4 bases, the J end lost 4 bases, and 8 bases lay between the germline ends. In germline, CDR1 is SGHNT, CDR2 YENEEA. The CDR3 loop spans 13 amino acids. DNA for the CDR3: TGTGCCAGCAGCTCTGGTGGGTACAATGAGCAGTTCTTC. Amino acids: CASSSGGYNEQFF. The whole variable domain, remainder taken from reference TRBV11-3 and TRBJ2-1, is EAGVVQSPRYKIIEKKQPVAFWCNPISGHNTLYWYLQNLGQGPELLIRYENEEAVDDSQLPKDRFSAERLKGVDSTLKIQPAELGDSAVYLCASSSGGYNEQFFGPGTRLTVL.

The table lists this clone with a count of one. The rearrangement uses TRBV29-1 and TRBJ1-3; D is possibly TRBD1 (6 bases). Trimming pared 3 bases from V and 3 bases from J, leaving 12 bases between. There are 14 residues in the CDR3. CDR1 is SQVTM and CDR2 is ANQGSEA in the germline V gene. CDR3 residues: CSVEWGAGGNTIYF. For the CDR3, the DNA is TGCAGCGTTGAGTGGGGGGCGGGTGGAAACACCATATATTTT.

The CDR3: CASSLPGGSPLHF. For the CDR3, the DNA is TGTGCCAGCAGTTTACCCGGGGGATCACCCCTCCACTTT. This chain connects TRBV27 to TRBJ1-6; D is possibly TRBD1 (5 bases). The CDR3 runs to 13 residues. Germline CDR1 and CDR2: MNHEY and SMNVEV (reference sequence). Trimming shortened V by 2 bases and J by 10 bases, and 9 bases separated the two germline ends.

This clone was counted once. The chain uses TRBV3-1 (or the pseudogene TRBV3-2) and TRBJ2-1, with 9 bases aligning to TRBD2. Germline CDR1 LGHDT, CDR2 YNNKEL (reference sequence). CDR3 length: 16 amino acids. V shed 4 bases and J 5 bases; nucleotides not matched to a gene: 9. As DNA, the CDR3 is TGTGCCAGCAGCCTCATGGCGGGGGGGCCCAACAATGAGCAGTTCTTC. It encodes CASSLMAGGPNNEQFF.

J is TRBJ2-2 and V is TRBV3-1 (or the pseudogene TRBV3-2); the match to TRBD1 covers 9 bases. V shed 11 bases and J 0 bases; nucleotides not matched to a gene: 16. Germline V gene data show CDR1 as LGHDT and CDR2 as YNNKEL (reference sequence). The CDR3 totals 18 residues. This chain's CDR3 is CAAQTGGNNLANTGELFF. For the CDR3, the DNA is TGTGCCGCCCAGACAGGGGGTAATAACCTAGCGAACACCGGGGAGCTGTTTTTT.

V usage is TRBV10-2 and J usage is TRBJ2-1; either TRBD1 or TRBD2 may fit D (5 bases each). Germline CDR1 reads WSHSY; CDR2 reads SAAADI. V was shortened by 6 bases and J by 6 bases, with 12 bases between the two germline ends. The length of the CDR3 is 13 residues. CDR3 DNA sequence: TGCGCCAGCAGGGGACCTCTAGGCAATGAGCAGTTCTTC. It codes for CASRGPLGNEQFF.

V and J are TRBV5-1 and TRBJ2-3, with TRBD2 identical over 9 bases. Germline-derived CDR1 and CDR2 are SGHRS and YFSETQ. Germline trimming cut 0 bases from V and 2 bases from J; bases unmatched to any gene: 4. This CDR3 contains 16 residues. Written as DNA, the CDR3 is TGCGCCAGCAGCTTGGGTGCTAGCGGGGCCACAGATACGCAGTATTTT. Its protein is CASSLGASGATDTQYF.

The chain is built from TRBV5-6 and TRBJ1-5, with TRBD1 as a possible D gene (5 bases). Deletions cut 0 bases from V and 4 bases from J, with 17 bases between. There are 17 residues in the CDR3. CDR1 is SGHDT and CDR2 is YYEEEE in the germline V gene. This chain's CDR3 is CASSLGGGSNRNQPQHF. CDR3 DNA: TGTGCCAGCAGCTTGGGCGGGGGATCCAATCGGAATCAGCCCCAGCATTTT.

The chain links TRBV10-1 to TRBJ1-1; 8 nucleotides match TRBD1. This CDR3 comprises 15 residues. Trimming at V came to 3 bases and at J to 3 bases, leaving 6 bases not matched to a gene. Germline V gene sequence: CDR1 WNHNN, CDR2 SYGVQD (reference sequence). The CDR3 sequence is CASSDGTGWDTEAFF. In DNA, the CDR3 is TGCGCCAGCAGTGACGGGACAGGATGGGACACTGAAGCTTTCTTT.